This T cell receptor beta chain was captured by sequencing in a study of shared clonotypes between healthy human individuals. About this clone: Its matching antigen is unknown.

V dropped 5 bases and J dropped 1 base, with 11 bases sitting between them. Germline V CDR1 and CDR2: MNHEY, SVGAGI. The CDR3 spans 14 residues. Sequenced by immunoSEQ multiplex PCR; TCRdb stores in-frame clones only, minus some. The sample lists about 1.5 million clones, nearly 99% occurring once. Findings and caveats of the study: It was anticipated that sequencing depth would influence how many clonotypes donors shared.

The receptor comes from a man younger than 45 in good health. The sequencing sample was made of naive CD4+ T cells sorted from blood. Subset given: CD45RA+ positively selected. J is TRBJ1-1 and V is TRBV6-5; D might be TRBD1 (6 bases). This chain's CDR3 is CASSTTGRNTEAFF. The DNA for the CDR3 is TGTGCCAGCAGTACTACAGGGCGGAACACTGAAGCTTTCTTT.